This T cell receptor (beta chain) is drawn from a study of CDR3 diversity in severe acne. V lost 6 bases and J 1 base, leaving 7 bases between the germline ends. There are 13 residues in the CDR3. Germline CDR1 is SNHLY and CDR2 is FYNNEI. TCRdb analysed the PCR reads with MiXCR anew, one entry per CDR3 protein. The profile shows about 98,000 distinct CDR3 sequences, more than 45% of them singletons. This clonotype was recorded a few times. The receptor comes from a male donor with acne. The specimen sequenced was blood. This sequence joins TRBV2 and TRBJ1-5; D unresolved. Here the CDR3 DNA reads TGTGCCAGCAGGCTACCGAGCAATCAGCCCCAGCATTTT. Translated, it gives CASRLPSNQPQHF.